This T cell receptor (beta chain) is drawn from a study of T cells in Graves' hyperthyroidism and ophthalmopathy. TCR beta CDR3 sequences were amplified from RNA transcripts. HTBI primers were employed in a first-round RT-PCR of the TCR CDR3. MiXCR, applied by TCRdb to the multiplex PCR reads, yields one record per CDR3 protein. The data hold some 440,000 distinct CDR3 sequences, with approximately 14% observed a single time. In its sample, this clonotype was seen many times. Looked up from germline, CDR1 is SGHTA and CDR2 is FQGNSA. This CDR3 contains 14 residues. V gave up 5 bases and J gave up 7 bases; unmatched junction bases: 6.

V usage is TRBV7-2 and J usage is TRBJ1-4; 8 bases map to TRBD1. Sequencing input: blood. The sequence derives from a woman aged 18-30 years with Graves' hyperthyroidism. The CDR3 DNA reads TGTGCCAGCAGCCTTACAGGGGGTGGTGAAAAACTGTTTTTT. Its translation is CASSLTGGGEKLFF.